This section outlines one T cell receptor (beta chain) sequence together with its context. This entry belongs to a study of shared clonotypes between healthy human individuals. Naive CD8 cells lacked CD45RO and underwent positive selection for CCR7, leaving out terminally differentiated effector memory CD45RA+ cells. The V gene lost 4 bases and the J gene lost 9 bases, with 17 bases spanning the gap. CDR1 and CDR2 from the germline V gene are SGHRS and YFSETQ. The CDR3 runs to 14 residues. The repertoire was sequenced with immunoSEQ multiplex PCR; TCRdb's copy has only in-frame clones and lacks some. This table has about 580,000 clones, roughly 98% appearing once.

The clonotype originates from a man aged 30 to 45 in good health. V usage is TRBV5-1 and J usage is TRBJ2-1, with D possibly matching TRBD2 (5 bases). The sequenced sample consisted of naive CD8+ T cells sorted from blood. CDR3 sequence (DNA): TGCGCCAGCAGCCCGCGTTTGGAGGAACCTGAGCAGTTCTTC. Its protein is CASSPRLEEPEQFF.